The 20 T cell receptor beta chains reported below all come from one sample, sequenced in a study of shared clonotypes between healthy human individuals (dated by TCRdb to 2019 to 2021). CD8 naive samples were CD45RO-negative cells positively selected for CCR7, giving a CD45RA+CCR7+ population that excluded TemRA cells. Library creation used the immunoSEQ multiplex PCR assay. The table was pulled from immuneACCESS by TCRdb, which kept in-frame rearrangements only. Such tables lose some clones; where checked, under half of the loss comes from unresolved V genes, and the rest has no known cause. The sample yields 1.5 million to 2.5 million clones; about 95% were counted once. The ten largest clones capture less than 1.5% of the sample. Sequencing used naive CD8+ T cells sorted from blood. Explained via the paper, the cell subset or site label denotes: CD45RA+CCR7+. All receptors derive from a man younger than 35 in good health.

Comments on this clone: The same CDR3 arises from other DNA sequences in this sample as well. The V gene is TRBV27, the J gene TRBJ2-7, with 10 bases lining up with TRBD1. The CDR3 runs 14 residues. Germline V gene sequence: CDR1 MNHEY, CDR2 SMNVEV (reference sequence). J lost 3 bases, V lost 5 bases, and 4 bases had no gene match. The CDR3 DNA sequence: TGTGCCAGCAGTCTGGGACAGGGGAACTACGAGCAGTACTTC. Protein sequence: CASSLGQGNYEQYF.

Written as DNA, the CDR3 is TGTGCCAGCAGCGACGGGTGGAGCACAGATACGCAGTATTTT. As protein: CASSDGWSTDTQYF. The chain couples TRBV11-2 to TRBJ2-3; the D is unclear. Trimming took off 5 bases at V and 0 bases at J, with 9 bases between the two ends. CDR1 is SGHAT and CDR2 is FQNNGV in the germline V gene. The CDR3 sequence is 14 residues long. The entire variable domain, with the rest obtained from reference TRBV11-2 and TRBJ2-3, is as follows: EAGVAQSPRYKIIEKRQSVAFWCNPISGHATLYWYQQILGQGPKLLIQFQNNGVVDDSQLPKDRFSAERLKGVDSTLKIQPAKLEDSAVYLCASSDGWSTDTQYFGPGTRLTVL.

The chain's CDR3 is CASSQSPWTGRGNQPQHF. The CDR3 DNA follows: TGCGCCAGCAGTCAATCCCCTTGGACAGGGAGAGGCAATCAGCCCCAGCATTTT. The chain uses TRBV23-1 and TRBJ1-5, with 8 bases that match TRBD1. TRBV23-1 is an ORF, with its function uncertain. The CDR3 consists of 18 residues. The V gene end was trimmed by 0 bases and the J gene end by 2 bases; junction bases not matched to a gene: 9.

The chain employs TRBV5-1 and TRBJ2-1; no clear D gene. The V and J ends lost 2 bases and 4 bases respectively, with 13 bases between them. Germline CDR1 reads SGHRS; CDR2 reads YFSETQ. The CDR3 is 15 residues long. This CDR3 is CASSLNAIWYNEQFF. CDR3 DNA sequence: TGCGCCAGCAGCTTAAATGCGATTTGGTACAATGAGCAGTTCTTC.

The chain uses TRBV7-6 and TRBJ2-3, with TRBD2 matching 10 bases. Germline values: CDR1 SGHVS, CDR2 FNYEAQ. The CDR3 has 17 amino acids. Losses at the gene ends were 2 bases for V and 1 base for J; bases not matched to a gene: 6. The CDR3 protein is CASSLFLAGEGTDTQYF. The DNA for the CDR3 is TGTGCCAGCAGCTTATTCCTAGCGGGAGAGGGCACAGATACGCAGTATTTT.

The chain is built from TRBV30 and TRBJ2-7, with TRBD1 matching 9 bases. This CDR3 spans 16 amino acids. Germline loops: CDR1 GTSNPN, CDR2 SVGIG (reference sequence). The junction had 12 bases not matched to a gene; V was cut back by 2 bases and J by 4 bases. The CDR3 DNA follows: TGTGCCTGGAGTCTCCCCGGGGACAGGGACTTTTACGAGCAGTACTTC. It translates to CAWSLPGDRDFYEQYF.

The V gene is TRBV29-1, the J gene TRBJ2-2, with 13 bases matching TRBD2. Germline CDR1 is SQVTM and CDR2 is ANQGSEA. With V trimmed by 5 bases and J by 3 bases, 6 bases remained unmatched. The CDR3 consists of 16 residues. The CDR3 sequence is CSVSGTSGEDTGELFF. The CDR3, as DNA: TGCAGCGTTTCCGGGACTAGCGGGGAGGACACCGGGGAGCTGTTTTTT.

This chain uses TRBV11-3 with TRBJ2-5; 9 nucleotides agree with TRBD1. The closer fit of TRBJ2-7 to the DNA end suggests the J call may be wrong. The V gene's germline CDR1 is SGHNT and CDR2 YENEEA. The CDR3 is 14 residues long. CDR3 in DNA: TGTGCCAGCAGCCCGGACAGGGGAGGCAGCGAGCAGTACTTC. Protein: CASSPDRGGSEQYF.

The chain employs TRBV2 and TRBJ1-1, with D possibly TRBD1 on 5 matching bases. The CDR3 loop spans 10 amino acids. V was clipped by 10 bases and J by 7 bases, with 10 bases between them. Germline V lookup: CDR1 SNHLY, CDR2 FYNNEI. CDR3 in amino acids: CANGQGEAFF. In DNA form, the CDR3 reads TGTGCCAACGGGCAGGGTGAAGCTTTCTTT.

The genes are TRBV7-9 and TRBJ2-3; a weak D match, TRBD2 (6 bases). The V and J ends lost 5 bases and 2 bases respectively, with 17 bases between them. CDR1 and CDR2 from the germline V gene are SEHNR and FQNEAQ (reference sequence). The CDR3 contains 16 residues. CDR3 in amino acids: CASSPRDSLHTDTQYF. DNA for the CDR3: TGTGCCAGCAGCCCAAGGGACTCCCTCCACACAGATACGCAGTATTTT.

A word on this clone: This same CDR3 is encoded by further DNA sequences in the sample. The rearrangement joins TRBV10-2 to TRBJ2-1; no reliable D call. CDR3 length: 12 residues. The V and J ends lost 0 bases and 4 bases respectively, with 1 base between them. Germline V gene data show CDR1 as WSHSY and CDR2 as SAAADI. CDR3 DNA sequence: TGCGCCAGCAGTGAGTCGTACAATGAGCAGTTCTTC. This translates into CASSESYNEQFF.

Concerning this clone: In the same sample, other DNA sequences code for this CDR3. This chain joins TRBV27 and TRBJ1-1; D is perhaps TRBD1 (6 bases). The V end lost 3 bases, the J end lost 5 bases, and 10 bases lay between the germline ends. The CDR3 runs 13 residues. Germline CDR1 is MNHEY and CDR2 is SMNVEV (reference sequence). CDR3 region: CASSLQGGTEAFF. The CDR3 region has the DNA TGTGCCAGCAGTTTGCAAGGGGGGACTGAAGCTTTCTTT.

This clone was seen just once. This chain's CDR3 is CASSQDRTSGNNEQFF. In nucleotides, the CDR3 is TGCGCCAGCAGCCAAGATAGGACTAGCGGGAACAATGAGCAGTTCTTC. The chain uses TRBV4-3 and TRBJ2-1; 12 nucleotides line up with TRBD2. Germline V lookup: CDR1 LGHNA, CDR2 YSLEER. J was trimmed by 5 bases and V by 0 bases; bases with no gene match: 2. The CDR3 sequence is 16 residues long.

The V and J genes are TRBV27 and TRBJ2-7, with TRBD2 matching 12 bases. The germline CDR1 and CDR2 sequences are MNHEY and SMNVEV (reference sequence). The CDR3 is made up of 18 amino acids. V lost 3 bases and J lost 2; bases outside the gene matches: 11. CDR3 protein: CASSFLSASGRVTYEQYF. The CDR3 nucleotides are TGTGCCAGCAGTTTTCTGTCGGCTAGCGGGAGGGTTACCTACGAGCAGTACTTC.

This clone was seen just once. The chain links TRBV28 to TRBJ1-3; no firm D call. Trimming took 9 bases from V and 0 from J, leaving 9 bases between them. CDR3 length: 13 amino acids. Germline CDR1 and CDR2: MDHEN and SYDVKM. DNA for the CDR3: TGTGCCAGTCGAGTGGACTCTGGAAACACCATATATTTT. Protein: CASRVDSGNTIYF.

V usage is TRBV9 and J usage is TRBJ1-2; D call uncertain. V was shortened by 3 bases and J by 4 bases, with 13 bases between the two germline ends. CDR1 is SGDLS, CDR2 YYNGEE, per germline. The CDR3 is 14 amino acids. The chain's CDR3 is CASSGPGTRYGYTF. The CDR3 DNA follows: TGTGCCAGCAGCGGTCCGGGCACCCGCTATGGCTACACCTTC.

The chain couples TRBV28 to TRBJ1-6; no definite D call. V was cut by 5 bases and J by 8 bases, with 10 bases left in between. The CDR3 sequence is 13 residues long. Germline CDR1 reads MDHEN; CDR2 reads SYDVKM. Here the CDR3 DNA reads TGTGCCAGCAGTCTATTACAGTATTCACCCCTCCACTTT. Translation gives CASSLLQYSPLHF.

J is TRBJ2-7 and V is TRBV15; no clear D gene. The CDR3 totals 14 residues. Deletions cut 5 bases from V and 1 base from J, with 12 bases between. CDR1 LNHNV and CDR2 YYDKDF come from the germline V gene (reference sequence). The CDR3 DNA follows: TGTGCCACCAGCGTCGGGTCCGGTTCCTACGAGCAGTACTTC. As protein: CATSVGSGSYEQYF.

This sequence joins TRBV28 and TRBJ1-2, with a tentative D call TRBD1 (5 bases). The CDR3 has 15 residues. Trimming cost V 3 bases and J 2 bases, with 13 bases left between them. Germline V gene data show CDR1 as MDHEN and CDR2 as SYDVKM. CDR3 sequence: CASSFPGTANYGYTF. As DNA, the CDR3 is TGTGCCAGCAGTTTCCCCGGGACGGCGAACTATGGCTACACCTTC.

Worth noting for this clone: Other nucleotide sequences in the sample specify the same CDR3. V gene TRBV6-5 combines with J gene TRBJ2-7; 11 nucleotides line up with TRBD1. Germline V CDR1 and CDR2: MNHEY, SVGAGI. The trim removed 5 bases at V and 4 bases at J, leaving 4 bases unmatched. The CDR3 is 14 amino acids. The CDR3, as DNA: TGTGCCAGCAGTGCCGGGACAGGGGGGTACGAGCAGTACTTC. It is translated as CASSAGTGGYEQYF.